This T cell receptor (beta chain) appears in the sequencing data of a study of cytomegalovirus exposure and HLA in healthy donors. Study in general: It was reported in a later analysis that the 100 to 150 validation repertoires used the same platform as the approximately 600 first-cohort repertoires.

From germline, CDR1 is SGHTA and CDR2 FQGNSA. After removal of 5 bases from V and 6 bases from J, the junction contained 16 bases not matched to a gene. The CDR3 extends over 17 amino acids. The table came from immunoSEQ multiplex PCR; TCRdb's copy has only in-frame clones and leaves some out. The data show around 61,000 clones, more than 90% seen once. Study-wide results and caveats: Rare sequences made up most TCRs, while some public TCRs were found in many donors. Three CMV-associated chains proved CMV antigen-specific in vitro.

A word on this clone: Its antigen is unidentified.

Sequencing was performed on PBMCs. The sequence was obtained from a man aged 18 to 35 in good health and CMV-seronegative. This sequence joins TRBV7-2 and TRBJ1-2, with TRBD1 matching 9 bases. Here the CDR3 reads CASSEGGTGSSQDGYTF. The DNA of the CDR3 is TGTGCCAGCAGCGAGGGCGGGACAGGGTCTTCTCAGGATGGCTACACCTTC. Complete variable domain (other parts from reference TRBV7-2 and TRBJ1-2): GAGVSQSPSNKVTEKGKDVELRCDPISGHTALYWYRQSLGQGLEFLIYFQGNSAPDKSGLPSDRFSAERTGGSVSTLTIQRTQQEDSAVYLCASSEGGTGSSQDGYTFGSGTRLTVV.